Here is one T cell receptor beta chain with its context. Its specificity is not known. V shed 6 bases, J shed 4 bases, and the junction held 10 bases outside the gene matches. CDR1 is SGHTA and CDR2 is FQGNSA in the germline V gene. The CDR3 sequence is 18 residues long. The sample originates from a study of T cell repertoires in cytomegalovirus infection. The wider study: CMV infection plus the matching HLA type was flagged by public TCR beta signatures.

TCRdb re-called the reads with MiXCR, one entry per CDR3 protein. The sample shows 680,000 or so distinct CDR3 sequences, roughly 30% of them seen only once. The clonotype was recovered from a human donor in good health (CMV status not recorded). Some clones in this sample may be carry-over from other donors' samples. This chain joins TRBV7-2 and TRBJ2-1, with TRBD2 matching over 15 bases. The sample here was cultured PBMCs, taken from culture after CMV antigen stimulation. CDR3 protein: CASSPRWGLAGGYNEQFF. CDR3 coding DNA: TGTGCCAGCAGTCCTAGATGGGGACTAGCGGGGGGTTACAATGAGCAGTTCTTC.